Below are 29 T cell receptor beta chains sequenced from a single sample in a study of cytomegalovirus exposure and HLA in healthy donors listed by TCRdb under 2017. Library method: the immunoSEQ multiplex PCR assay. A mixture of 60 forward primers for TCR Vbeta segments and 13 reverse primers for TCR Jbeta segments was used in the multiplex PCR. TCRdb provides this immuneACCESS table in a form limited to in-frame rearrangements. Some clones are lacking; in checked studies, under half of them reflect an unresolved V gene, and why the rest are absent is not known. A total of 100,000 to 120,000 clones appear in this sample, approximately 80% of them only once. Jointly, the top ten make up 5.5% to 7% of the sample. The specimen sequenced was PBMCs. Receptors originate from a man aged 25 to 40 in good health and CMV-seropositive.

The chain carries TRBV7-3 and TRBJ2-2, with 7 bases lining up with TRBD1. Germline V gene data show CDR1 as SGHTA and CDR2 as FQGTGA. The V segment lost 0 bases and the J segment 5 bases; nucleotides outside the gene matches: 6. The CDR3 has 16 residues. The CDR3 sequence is CASSLTFAGGTGELFF. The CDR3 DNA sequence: TGTGCCAGCAGCTTAACGTTTGCAGGGGGTACCGGGGAGCTGTTTTTT.

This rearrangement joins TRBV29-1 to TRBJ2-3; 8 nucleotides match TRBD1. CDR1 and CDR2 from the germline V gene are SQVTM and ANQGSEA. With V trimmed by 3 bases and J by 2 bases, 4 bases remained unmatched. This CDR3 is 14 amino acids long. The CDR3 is CSVESGGLTDTQYF. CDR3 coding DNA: TGCAGCGTTGAGTCAGGGGGCCTCACAGATACGCAGTATTTT.

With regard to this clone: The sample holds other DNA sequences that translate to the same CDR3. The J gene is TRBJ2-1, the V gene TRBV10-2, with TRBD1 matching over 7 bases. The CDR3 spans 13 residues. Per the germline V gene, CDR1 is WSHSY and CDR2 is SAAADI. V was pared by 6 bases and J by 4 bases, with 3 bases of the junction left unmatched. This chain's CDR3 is CASRTGRYNEQFF. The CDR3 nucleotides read TGCGCCAGCAGGACAGGGCGGTACAATGAGCAGTTCTTC.

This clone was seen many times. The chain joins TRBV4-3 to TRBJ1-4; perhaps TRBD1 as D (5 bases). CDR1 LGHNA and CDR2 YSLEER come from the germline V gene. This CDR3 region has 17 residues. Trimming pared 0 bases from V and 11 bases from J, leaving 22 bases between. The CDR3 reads CASSQDLSGAKARKLFF. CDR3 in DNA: TGCGCCAGCAGCCAAGATCTTTCTGGGGCTAAAGCGAGGAAACTGTTTTTT.

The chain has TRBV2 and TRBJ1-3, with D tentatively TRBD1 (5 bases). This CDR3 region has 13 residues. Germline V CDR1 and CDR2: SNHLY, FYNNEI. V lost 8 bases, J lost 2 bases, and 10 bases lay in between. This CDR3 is CASAGGAGNTIYF. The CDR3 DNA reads TGTGCCAGCGCCGGGGGGGCTGGAAACACCATATATTTT. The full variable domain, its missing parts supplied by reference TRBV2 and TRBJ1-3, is EPEVTQTPSHQVTQMGQEVILRCVPISNHLYFYWYRQILGQKVEFLVSFYNNEISEKSEIFDDQFSVERPDGSNFTLKIRSTKLEDSAMYFCASAGGAGNTIYFGEGSWLTVV.

The CDR3 is CASSLVAKDTQYF. The CDR3 DNA follows: TGTGCCAGCAGCTTGGTTGCGAAAGATACGCAGTATTTT. The chain links TRBV5-6 to TRBJ2-3; D gene ambiguous. Trimming stripped 0 bases from V and 5 bases from J, with 7 bases between. The germline CDR1 and CDR2 sequences are SGHDT and YYEEEE. This CDR3 contains 13 residues.

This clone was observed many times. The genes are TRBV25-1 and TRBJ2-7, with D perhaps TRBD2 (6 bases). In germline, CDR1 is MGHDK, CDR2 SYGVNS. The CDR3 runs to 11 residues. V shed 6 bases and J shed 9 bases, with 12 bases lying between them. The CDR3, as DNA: TGTGCCAGCAGGTATGGCGGGGCGCAGTACTTC. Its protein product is CASRYGGAQYF.

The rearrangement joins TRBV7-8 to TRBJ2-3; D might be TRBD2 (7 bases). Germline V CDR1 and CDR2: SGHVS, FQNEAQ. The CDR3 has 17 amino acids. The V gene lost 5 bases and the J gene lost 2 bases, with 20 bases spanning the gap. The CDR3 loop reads CASSPVRGGADTDTQYF. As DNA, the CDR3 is TGTGCCAGCAGCCCCGTGCGTGGGGGGGCCGACACAGATACGCAGTATTTT. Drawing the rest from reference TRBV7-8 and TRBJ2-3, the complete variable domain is GAGVSQSPRYKVAKRGQDVALRCDPISGHVSLFWYQQALGQGPEFLTYFQNEAQLDKSGLPSDRFFAERPEGSVSTLKIQRTQQEDSAVYLCASSPVRGGADTDTQYFGPGTRLTVL.

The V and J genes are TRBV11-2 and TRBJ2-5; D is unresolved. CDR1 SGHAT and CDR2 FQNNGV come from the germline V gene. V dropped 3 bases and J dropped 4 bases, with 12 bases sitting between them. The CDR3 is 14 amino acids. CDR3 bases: TGTGCCAGCAGCTTGATGAACTCCTTAGAGACCCAGTACTTC. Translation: CASSLMNSLETQYF.

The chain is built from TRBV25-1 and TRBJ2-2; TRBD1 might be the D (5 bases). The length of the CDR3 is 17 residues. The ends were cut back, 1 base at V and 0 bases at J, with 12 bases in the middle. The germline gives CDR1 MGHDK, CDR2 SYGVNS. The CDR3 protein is CASSEWGGSANTGELFF. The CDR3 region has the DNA TGTGCCAGCAGTGAATGGGGCGGTTCCGCGAACACCGGGGAGCTGTTTTTT.

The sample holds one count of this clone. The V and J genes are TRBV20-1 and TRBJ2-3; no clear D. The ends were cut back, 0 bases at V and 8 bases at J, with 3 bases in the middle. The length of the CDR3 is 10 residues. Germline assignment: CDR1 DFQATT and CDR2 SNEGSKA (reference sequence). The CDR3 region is CSARDRTQYF. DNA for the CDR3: TGCAGTGCTAGAGATCGTACGCAGTATTTT.

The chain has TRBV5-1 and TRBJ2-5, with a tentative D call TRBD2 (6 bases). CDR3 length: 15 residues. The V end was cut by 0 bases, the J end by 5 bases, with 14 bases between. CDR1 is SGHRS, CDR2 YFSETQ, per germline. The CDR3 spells CASSLGWQGGETQYF. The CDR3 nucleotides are TGCGCCAGCAGCTTGGGTTGGCAGGGAGGCGAGACCCAGTACTTC.

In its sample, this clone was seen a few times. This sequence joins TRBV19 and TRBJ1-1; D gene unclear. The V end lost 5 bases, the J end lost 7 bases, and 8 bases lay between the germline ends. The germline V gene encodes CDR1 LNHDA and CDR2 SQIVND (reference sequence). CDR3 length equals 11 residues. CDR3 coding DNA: TGTGCCAGTAGTTTCACCGGTGAAGCTTTCTTT. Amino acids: CASSFTGEAFF. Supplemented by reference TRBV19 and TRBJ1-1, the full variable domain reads DGGITQSPKYLFRKEGQNVTLSCEQNLNHDAMYWYRQDPGQGLRLIYYSQIVNDFQKGDIAEGYSVSREKKESFPLTVTSAQKNPTAFYLCASSFTGEAFFGQGTRLTVV.

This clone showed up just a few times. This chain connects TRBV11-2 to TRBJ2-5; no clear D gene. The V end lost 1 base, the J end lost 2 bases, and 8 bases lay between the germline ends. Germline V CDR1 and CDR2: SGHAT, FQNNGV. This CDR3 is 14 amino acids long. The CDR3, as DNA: TGTGCCAGCAGCTTAGTACCGACTCAAGAGACCCAGTACTTC. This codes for CASSLVPTQETQYF.

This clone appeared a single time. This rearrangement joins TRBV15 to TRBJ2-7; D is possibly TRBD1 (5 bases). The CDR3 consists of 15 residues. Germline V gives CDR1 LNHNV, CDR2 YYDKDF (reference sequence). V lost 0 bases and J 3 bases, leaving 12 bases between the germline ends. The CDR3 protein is CATSRDRRGYYEQYF. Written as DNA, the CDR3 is TGTGCCACCAGCAGAGATCGTAGGGGTTACTACGAGCAGTACTTC.

CDR3 sequence: CASSGQWGDNEQFF. The CDR3 DNA reads TGTGCCAGCAGCGGGCAGTGGGGGGACAATGAGCAGTTCTTC. The V gene is TRBV2, the J gene TRBJ2-1, with a weak D call TRBD2 (6 bases). The V end lost 6 bases, the J end lost 5 bases, and 14 bases lay between the germline ends. The CDR3 runs to 14 residues. Germline lookup yields CDR1 SNHLY and CDR2 FYNNEI.

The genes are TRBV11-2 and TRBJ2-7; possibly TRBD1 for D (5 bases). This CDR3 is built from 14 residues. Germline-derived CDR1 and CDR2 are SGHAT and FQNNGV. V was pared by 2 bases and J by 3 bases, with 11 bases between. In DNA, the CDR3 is TGTGCCAGCAGCTTATCACCAGGGCTCTACGAGCAGTACTTC. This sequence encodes CASSLSPGLYEQYF.

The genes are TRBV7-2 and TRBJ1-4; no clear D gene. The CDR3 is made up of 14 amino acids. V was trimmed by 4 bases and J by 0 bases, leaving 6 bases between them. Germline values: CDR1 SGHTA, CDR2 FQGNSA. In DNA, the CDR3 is TGTGCCAGCAGCTCCCATGCAACTAATGAAAAACTGTTTTTT. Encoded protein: CASSSHATNEKLFF.

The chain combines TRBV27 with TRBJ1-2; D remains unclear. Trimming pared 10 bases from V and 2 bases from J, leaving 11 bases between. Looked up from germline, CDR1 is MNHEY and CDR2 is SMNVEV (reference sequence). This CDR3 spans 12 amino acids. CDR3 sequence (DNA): TGTGCCACCTTTGAGGTGAACTATGGCTACACCTTC. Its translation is CATFEVNYGYTF.

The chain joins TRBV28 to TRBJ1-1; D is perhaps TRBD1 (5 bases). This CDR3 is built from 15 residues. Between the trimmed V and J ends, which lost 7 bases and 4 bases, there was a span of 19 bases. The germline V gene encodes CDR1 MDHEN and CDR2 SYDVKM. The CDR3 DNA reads TGTGCCAGCACTCGAACGGGGGGGAAGAGCACTGAAGCTTTCTTT. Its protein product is CASTRTGGKSTEAFF.

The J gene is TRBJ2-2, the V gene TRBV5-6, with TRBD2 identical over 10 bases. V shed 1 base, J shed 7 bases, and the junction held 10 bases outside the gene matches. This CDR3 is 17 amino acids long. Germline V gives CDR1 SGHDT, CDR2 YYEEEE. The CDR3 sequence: CASSLTRSGGPLGELFF. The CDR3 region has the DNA TGTGCCAGCAGCTTGACTCGTAGCGGGGGGCCGCTCGGGGAGCTGTTTTTT.

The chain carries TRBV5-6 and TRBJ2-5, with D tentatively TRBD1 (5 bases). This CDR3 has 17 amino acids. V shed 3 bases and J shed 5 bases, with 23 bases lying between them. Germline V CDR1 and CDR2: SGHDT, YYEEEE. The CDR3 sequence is CASSSTLGRAVGETQYF. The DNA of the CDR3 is TGTGCCAGCAGCTCAACGTTGGGCAGGGCCGTCGGGGAGACCCAGTACTTC.

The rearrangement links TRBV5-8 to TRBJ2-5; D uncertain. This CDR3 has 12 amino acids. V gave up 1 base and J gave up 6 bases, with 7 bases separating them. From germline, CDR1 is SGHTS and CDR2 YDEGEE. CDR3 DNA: TGTGCCAGCAGCTTGATGGAGAAGACCCAGTACTTC. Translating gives CASSLMEKTQYF.

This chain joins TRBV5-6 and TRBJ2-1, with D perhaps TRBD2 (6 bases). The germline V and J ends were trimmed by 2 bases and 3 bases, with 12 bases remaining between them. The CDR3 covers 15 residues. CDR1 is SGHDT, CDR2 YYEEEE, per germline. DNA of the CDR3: TGTGCCAGCAGCTTTAATTCCGGGGGCTACAATGAGCAGTTCTTC. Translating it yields CASSFNSGGYNEQFF.

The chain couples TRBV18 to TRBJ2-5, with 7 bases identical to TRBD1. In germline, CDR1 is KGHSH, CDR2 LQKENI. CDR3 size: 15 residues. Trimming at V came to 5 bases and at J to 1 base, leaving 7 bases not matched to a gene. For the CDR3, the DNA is TGTGCCAGCTCATCAGGACAGGTCCTCCAAGAGACCCAGTACTTC. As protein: CASSSGQVLQETQYF.

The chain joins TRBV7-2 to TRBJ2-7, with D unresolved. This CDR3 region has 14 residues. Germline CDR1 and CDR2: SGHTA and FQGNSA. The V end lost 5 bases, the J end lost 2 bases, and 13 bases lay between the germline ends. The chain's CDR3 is CASSLNSDTYEQYF. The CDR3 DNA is TGTGCCAGCAGCCTCAACTCAGACACCTACGAGCAGTACTTC.

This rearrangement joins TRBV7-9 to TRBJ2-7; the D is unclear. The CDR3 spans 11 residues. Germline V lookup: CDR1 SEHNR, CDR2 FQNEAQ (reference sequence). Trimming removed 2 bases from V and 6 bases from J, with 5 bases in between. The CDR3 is CASSLSSEQYF. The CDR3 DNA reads TGTGCCAGCAGCTTATCTTCCGAGCAGTACTTC.

This CDR3 reads CASRTGWGQETQYF. CDR3 DNA: TGTGCCAGCCGGACAGGTTGGGGCCAAGAGACCCAGTACTTC. The chain is built from TRBV7-2 and TRBJ2-5, with 7 bases fitting TRBD1. CDR3 length: 14 residues. The germline gives CDR1 SGHTA, CDR2 FQGNSA. After removal of 8 bases from V and 1 base from J, the junction contained 7 bases not matched to a gene.

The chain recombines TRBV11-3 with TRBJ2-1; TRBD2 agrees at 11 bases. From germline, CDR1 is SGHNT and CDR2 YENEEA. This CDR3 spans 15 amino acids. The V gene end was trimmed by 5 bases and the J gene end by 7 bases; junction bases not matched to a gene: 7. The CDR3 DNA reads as TGTGCCAGCAGCCCACGTAGCGGGGGGGCAAATGAGCAGTTCTTC. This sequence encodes CASSPRSGGANEQFF.